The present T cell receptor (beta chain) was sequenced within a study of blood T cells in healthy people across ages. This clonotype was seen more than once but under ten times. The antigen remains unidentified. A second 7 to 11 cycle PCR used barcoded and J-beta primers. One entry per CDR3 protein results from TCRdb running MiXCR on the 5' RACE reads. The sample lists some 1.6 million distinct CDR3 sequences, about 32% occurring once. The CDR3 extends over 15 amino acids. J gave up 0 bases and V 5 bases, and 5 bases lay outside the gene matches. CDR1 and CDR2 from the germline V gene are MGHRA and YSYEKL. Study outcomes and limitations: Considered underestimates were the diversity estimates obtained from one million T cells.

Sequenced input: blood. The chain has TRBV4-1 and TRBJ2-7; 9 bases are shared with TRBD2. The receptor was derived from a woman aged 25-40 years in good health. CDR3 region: CASSFRRGGSYEQYF. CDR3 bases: TGCGCCAGCAGCTTCCGGCGGGGGGGCTCCTACGAGCAGTACTTC.